This T cell receptor (beta chain) was captured in a study of T cells in Graves' hyperthyroidism and ophthalmopathy. Overall study: Peripheral blood was drawn at first diagnosis, prior to all treatment.

This clonotype was picked up many times. The CDR3 regions of TCR beta were amplified from RNA transcripts. HTBI primers were employed in a first-round RT-PCR of the TCR CDR3. TCRdb re-derived calls from the multiplex PCR reads in MiXCR, one entry per CDR3 protein. The sample has about 180,000 distinct CDR3 sequences; just under 9.5% are singletons. V was shortened by 6 bases and J by 2 bases, with 14 bases between the two germline ends. The CDR3 sequence is 13 residues long. Looked up from germline, CDR1 is SQVTM and CDR2 is ANQGSEA. The study excluded patients with uncontrolled infection, other autoimmune disease, pregnancy or lactation. This sample holds PBMCs from around 9.9 ml fresh peripheral blood.

This sequence originates from a woman under 30 with Graves' hyperthyroidism that later progressed to Graves' ophthalmopathy. Source material: blood. The chain links TRBV29-1 to TRBJ2-7, with D possibly TRBD2 on 6 matching bases. The CDR3 coding sequence is TGCAGCGTCCTGGACGGAGGGGCCTACGAGCAGTACTTC. This codes for CSVLDGGAYEQYF.